This T cell receptor beta chain is from a study of blood T cell repertoires in COVID-19. Study-level information: Some COVID-19 samples were acute and others convalescent; all came from the United States, Italy and Spain. PBMCs, B-cell-depleted T cells, or T cells were the source of the cDNA or gDNA that made up the material.

V shed 4 bases and J shed 4 bases, with 19 bases lying between them. CDR3 length: 16 residues. Germline CDR1 SGHNT, CDR2 YYREEE (reference sequence). Authors' analysis steps: The authors estimated nucleated cell counts from reference gene primer amplification. TCRdb keeps only in-frame clones here, not all; method: immunoSEQ multiplex PCR. V, J and clone size are taken as reported in that table, and D and trimming were inferred from the DNA itself. The data hold 60,000 to 85,000 clones, with 85% to 90% observed a single time. The genes are TRBV5-4 and TRBJ2-3; the D gene is possibly TRBD2 (7 bases). This receptor was identified in a man aged 45 to 65 with active COVID-19. Input material: peripheral blood. The CDR3 sequence: CASSPQGGSRPDTQYF. CDR3 bases: TGTGCCAGCAGCCCACAGGGCGGGAGTCGGCCAGATACGCAGTATTTT.